The text below deals with one T cell receptor beta chain. This CDR3 comprises 14 residues. Germline V gives CDR1 SNHLY, CDR2 FYNNEI. Trimming took off 3 bases at V and 5 bases at J, with 11 bases between the two ends. This entry is derived from a study of OX40 agonist ivuxolimab in advanced cancers. Profiled with immunoSEQ multiplex PCR; TCRdb holds only in-frame clones, not every one. The sample includes over 60,000 clones, around 91% seen only once; the top ten take 0.94%. The chain uses TRBV2 and TRBJ2-1, with a tentative D call TRBD2 (5 bases). The sequence came from an adult with an advanced solid tumor such as melanoma, head and neck, liver or kidney cancer. Sample: CD4+ or CD8+ T cells sorted from blood, taken in a trial of the OX40 agonist ivuxolimab. CDR3 bases: TGTGCCAGCAGTGACCTCATTAGCGACAATGAGCAGTTCTTC. This translates into CASSDLISDNEQFF.